This record looks at one TCR beta chain sequence and its context. The sample comes from a study of CD8 T cells in Susac syndrome. The length of the CDR3 is 13 residues. The V and J ends lost 5 bases and 4 bases respectively, with 12 bases between them. Per germline, CDR1 MNHNY and CDR2 SVGAGI (reference sequence). Random hexamers were used to reverse transcribe an amount of roughly 0.45 to 1 ug RNA. A multiplex approach, immunoSEQ multiplex PCR, amplified TCR beta CDR3 across 54 Vbeta and 13 Jbeta. MiXCR was run by TCRdb on the immunoSEQ multiplex PCR reads, yielding one entry per CDR3 protein. The repertoire has 150,000 to 250,000 distinct CDR3 sequences, around 96% of them found once; the top ten carry roughly 0.088%. Sequencing of TCR beta was performed on blood CD8+ and CD4+ T cells. Treatment-naive patients with stable or active relapsing-remitting disease were the multiple sclerosis controls. TEMRA cells underwent FACS enrichment and CD8+ and CD4+ T cells underwent negative isolation.

This clonotype was obtained from a human donor with multiple sclerosis. The J gene is TRBJ2-7, the V gene TRBV6-6, with a weak D call TRBD1 (7 bases). Sequencing input: CD4+ T cells from PBMCs. CDR3 region: CASSLQGGYEQYF. In nucleotides, the CDR3 is TGTGCCAGCAGTCTCCAGGGGGGATACGAGCAGTACTTC.